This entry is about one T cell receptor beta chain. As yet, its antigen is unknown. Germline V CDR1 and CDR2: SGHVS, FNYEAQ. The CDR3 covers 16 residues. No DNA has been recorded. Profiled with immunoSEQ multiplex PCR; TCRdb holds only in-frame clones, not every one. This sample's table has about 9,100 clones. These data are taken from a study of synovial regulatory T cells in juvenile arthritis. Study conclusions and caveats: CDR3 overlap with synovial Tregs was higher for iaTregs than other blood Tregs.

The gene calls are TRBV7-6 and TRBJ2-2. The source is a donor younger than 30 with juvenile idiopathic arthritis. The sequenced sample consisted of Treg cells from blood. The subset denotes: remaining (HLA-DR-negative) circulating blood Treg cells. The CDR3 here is CASSLSGRSNTGELFF.